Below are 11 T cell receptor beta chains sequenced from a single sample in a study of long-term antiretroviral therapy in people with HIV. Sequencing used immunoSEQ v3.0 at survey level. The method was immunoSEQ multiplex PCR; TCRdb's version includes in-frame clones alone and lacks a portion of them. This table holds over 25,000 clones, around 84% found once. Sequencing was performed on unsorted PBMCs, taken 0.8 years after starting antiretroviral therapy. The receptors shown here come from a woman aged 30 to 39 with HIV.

The CDR3 here is CASSELAGTETQYF. DNA of the CDR3: TGTGCCAGCAGCGAGCTAGCGGGGACTGAGACCCAGTACTTC. The chain couples TRBV7-9 to TRBJ2-5, with 9 bases aligning to TRBD2. The junction had 6 bases not matched to a gene; V was cut back by 5 bases and J by 5 bases. Germline CDR1 and CDR2: SEHNR and FQNEAQ (reference sequence). This CDR3 has 14 residues.

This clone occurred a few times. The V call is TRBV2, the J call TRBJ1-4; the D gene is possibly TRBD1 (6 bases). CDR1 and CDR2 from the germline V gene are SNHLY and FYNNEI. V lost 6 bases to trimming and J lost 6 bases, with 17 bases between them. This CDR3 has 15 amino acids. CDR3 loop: CASRARQVLDEKLFF. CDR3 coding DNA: TGTGCCAGCAGAGCCCGACAGGTCTTGGATGAAAAACTGTTTTTT. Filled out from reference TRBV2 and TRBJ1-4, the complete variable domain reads EPEVTQTPSHQVTQMGQEVILRCVPISNHLYFYWYRQILGQKVEFLVSFYNNEISEKSEIFDDQFSVERPDGSNFTLKIRSTKLEDSAMYFCASRARQVLDEKLFFGSGTQLSVL.

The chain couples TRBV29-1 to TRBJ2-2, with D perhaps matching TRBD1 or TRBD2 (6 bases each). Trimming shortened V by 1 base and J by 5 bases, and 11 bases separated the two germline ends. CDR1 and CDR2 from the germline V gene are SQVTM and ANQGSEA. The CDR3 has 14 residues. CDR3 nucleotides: TGCAGCGTTGAAGGGGGGGCCAGGACCGGGGAGCTGTTTTTT. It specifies CSVEGGARTGELFF.

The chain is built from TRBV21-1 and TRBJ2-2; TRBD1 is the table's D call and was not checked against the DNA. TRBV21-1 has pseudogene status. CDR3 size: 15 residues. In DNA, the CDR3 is TGTGCCAGCAGCTCGGGACAGTTCTTCACCGGGGAGCTGTTTTTT. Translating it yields CASSSGQFFTGELFF.

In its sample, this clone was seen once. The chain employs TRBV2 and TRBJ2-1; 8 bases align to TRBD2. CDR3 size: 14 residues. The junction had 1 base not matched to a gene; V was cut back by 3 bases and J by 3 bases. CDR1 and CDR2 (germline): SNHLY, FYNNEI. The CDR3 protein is CASSDSGGYNEQFF. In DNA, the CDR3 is TGTGCCAGCAGTGACAGCGGGGGCTACAATGAGCAGTTCTTC.

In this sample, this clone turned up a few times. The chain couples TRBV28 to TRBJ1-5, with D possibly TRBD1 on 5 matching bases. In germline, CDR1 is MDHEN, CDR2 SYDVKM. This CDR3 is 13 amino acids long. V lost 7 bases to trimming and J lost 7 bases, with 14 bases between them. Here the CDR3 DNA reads TGTGCCAGCACCGAGACGGGGGACCAGCCCCAGCATTTT. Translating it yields CASTETGDQPQHF. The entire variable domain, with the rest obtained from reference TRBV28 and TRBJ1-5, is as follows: DVKVTQSSRYLVKRTGEKVFLECVQDMDHENMFWYRQDPGLGLRLIYFSYDVKMKEKGDIPEGYSVSREKKERFSLILESASTNQTSMYLCASTETGDQPQHFGDGTRLSIL.

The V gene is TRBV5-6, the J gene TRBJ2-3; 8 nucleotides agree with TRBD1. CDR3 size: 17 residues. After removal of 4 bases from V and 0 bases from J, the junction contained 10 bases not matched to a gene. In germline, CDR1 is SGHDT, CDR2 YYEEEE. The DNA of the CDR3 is TGTGCCAGCAGCCCGAAAAGACAGGGGTCAAGCACAGATACGCAGTATTTT. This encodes CASSPKRQGSSTDTQYF.

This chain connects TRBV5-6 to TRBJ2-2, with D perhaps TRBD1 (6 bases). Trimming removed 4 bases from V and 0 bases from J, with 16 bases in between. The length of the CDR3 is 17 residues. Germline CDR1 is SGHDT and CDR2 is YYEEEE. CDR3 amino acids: CASSNNRDTPNTGELFF. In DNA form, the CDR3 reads TGTGCCAGCAGCAACAACCGGGACACACCGAACACCGGGGAGCTGTTTTTT.

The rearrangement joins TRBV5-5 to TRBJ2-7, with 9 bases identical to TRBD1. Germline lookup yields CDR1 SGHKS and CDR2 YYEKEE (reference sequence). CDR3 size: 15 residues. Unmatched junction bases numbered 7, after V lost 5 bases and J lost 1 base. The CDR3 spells CASREGQGLSYEQYF. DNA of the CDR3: TGTGCCAGCAGGGAGGGACAGGGTTTGTCCTACGAGCAGTACTTC.

CDR3 bases: TGTGCCAGCAGCGTAGGACAGACTTGGGGCACAGATACGCAGTATTTT. Protein: CASSVGQTWGTDTQYF. The chain carries TRBV9 and TRBJ2-3, with a possible D match to TRBD1 (5 bases). The CDR3 extends over 16 amino acids. From germline, CDR1 is SGDLS and CDR2 YYNGEE. Trimming stripped 0 bases from V and 1 base from J, with 12 bases between.

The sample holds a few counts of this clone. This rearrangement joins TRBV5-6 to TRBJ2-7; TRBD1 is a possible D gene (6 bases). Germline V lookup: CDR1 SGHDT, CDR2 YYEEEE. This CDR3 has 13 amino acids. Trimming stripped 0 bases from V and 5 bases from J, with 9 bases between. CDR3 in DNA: TGTGCCAGCAGCTTGGCACAGGGCCACGAGCAGTACTTC. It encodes CASSLAQGHEQYF.